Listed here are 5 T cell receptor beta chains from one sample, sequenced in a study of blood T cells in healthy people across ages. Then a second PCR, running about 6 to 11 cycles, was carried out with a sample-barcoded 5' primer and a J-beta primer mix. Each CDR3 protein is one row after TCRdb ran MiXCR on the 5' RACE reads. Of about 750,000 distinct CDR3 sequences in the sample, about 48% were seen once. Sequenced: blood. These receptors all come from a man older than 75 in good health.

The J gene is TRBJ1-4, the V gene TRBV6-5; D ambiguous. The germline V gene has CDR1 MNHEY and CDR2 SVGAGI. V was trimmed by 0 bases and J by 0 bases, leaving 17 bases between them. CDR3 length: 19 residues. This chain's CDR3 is CASSYSSLGLLATNEKLFF. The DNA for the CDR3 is TGTGCCAGCAGTTACTCGAGCCTCGGCCTCCTTGCAACTAATGAAAAACTGTTTTTT.

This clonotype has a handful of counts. The CDR3 DNA reads TGTGCCAGCAGCGTAGGTGGGACAGCCCTAAACATTCAGTACTTC. This gives the protein CASSVGGTALNIQYF. The chain links TRBV9 to TRBJ2-4; 7 bases are shared with TRBD1. This CDR3 spans 15 amino acids. Germline V gene data show CDR1 as SGDLS and CDR2 as YYNGEE. V lost 0 bases to trimming and J lost 6 bases; unmatched junction nucleotides: 6. The full variable domain, rest sourced from reference TRBV9 and TRBJ2-4, is DSGVTQTPKHLITATGQRVTLRCSPRSGDLSVYWYQQSLDQGLQFLIQYYNGEERAKGNILERFSAQQFPDLHSELNLSSLELGDSALYFCASSVGGTALNIQYFGAGTRLSVL.

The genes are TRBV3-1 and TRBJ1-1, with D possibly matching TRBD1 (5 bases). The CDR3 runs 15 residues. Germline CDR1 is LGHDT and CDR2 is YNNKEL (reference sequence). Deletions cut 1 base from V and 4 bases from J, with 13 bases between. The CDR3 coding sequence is TGTGCCAGCAGCCAAGGGGGAGGGGTTGGCACTGAAGCTTTCTTT. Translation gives CASSQGGGVGTEAFF.

For the CDR3, the DNA is TGTGCCAGCAGCCCAGGGTCTGGGCCCCAGCATTTT. Its protein is CASSPGSGPQHF. The chain combines TRBV6-5 with TRBJ1-5; possible D gene TRBD1, 5 bases. The CDR3 is 12 amino acids. Germline CDR1 reads MNHEY; CDR2 reads SVGAGI. Trimming pared 6 bases from V and 9 bases from J, leaving 12 bases between.

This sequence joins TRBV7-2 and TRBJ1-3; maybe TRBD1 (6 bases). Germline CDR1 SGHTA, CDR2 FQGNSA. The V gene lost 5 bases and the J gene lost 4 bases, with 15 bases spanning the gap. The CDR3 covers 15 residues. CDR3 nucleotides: TGTGCCAGCAGCGACTACCGGGGGCTGGGAAACACCATATATTTT. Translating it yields CASSDYRGLGNTIYF.